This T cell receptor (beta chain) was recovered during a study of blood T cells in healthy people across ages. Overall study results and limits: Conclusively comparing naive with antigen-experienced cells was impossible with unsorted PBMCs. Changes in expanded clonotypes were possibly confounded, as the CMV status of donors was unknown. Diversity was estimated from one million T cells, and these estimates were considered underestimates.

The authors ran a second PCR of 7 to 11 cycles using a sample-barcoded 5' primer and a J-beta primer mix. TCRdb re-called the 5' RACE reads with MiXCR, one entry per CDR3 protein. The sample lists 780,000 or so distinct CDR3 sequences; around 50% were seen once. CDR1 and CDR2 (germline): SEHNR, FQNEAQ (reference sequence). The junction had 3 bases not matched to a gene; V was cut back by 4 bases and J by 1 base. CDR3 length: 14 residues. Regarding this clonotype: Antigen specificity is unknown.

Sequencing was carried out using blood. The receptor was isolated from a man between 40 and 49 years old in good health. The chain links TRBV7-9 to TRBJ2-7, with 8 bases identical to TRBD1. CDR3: CASSWGDRSYEQYF. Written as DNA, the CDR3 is TGTGCCAGCAGCTGGGGGGACAGGTCCTACGAGCAGTACTTC.